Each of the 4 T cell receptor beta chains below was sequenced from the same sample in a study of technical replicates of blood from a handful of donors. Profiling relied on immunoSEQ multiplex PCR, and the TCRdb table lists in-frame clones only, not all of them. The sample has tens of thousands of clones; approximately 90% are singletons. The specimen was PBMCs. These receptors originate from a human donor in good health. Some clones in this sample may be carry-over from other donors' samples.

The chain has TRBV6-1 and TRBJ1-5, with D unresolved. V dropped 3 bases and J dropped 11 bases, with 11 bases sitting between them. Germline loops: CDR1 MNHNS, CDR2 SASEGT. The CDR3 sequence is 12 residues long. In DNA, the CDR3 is TGTGCCAGCAGTGAGACACCGGTATCCCAGCATTTT. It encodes CASSETPVSQHF.

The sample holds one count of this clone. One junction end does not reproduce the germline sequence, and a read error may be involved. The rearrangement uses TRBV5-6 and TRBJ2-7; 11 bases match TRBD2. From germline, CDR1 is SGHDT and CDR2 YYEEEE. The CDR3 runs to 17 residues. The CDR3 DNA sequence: TGTGCCAGCAACTTGGCAGTAGCGGGAGGGCCGGGGAACGAGCAGTACTTC. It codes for CASNLAVAGGPGNEQYF.

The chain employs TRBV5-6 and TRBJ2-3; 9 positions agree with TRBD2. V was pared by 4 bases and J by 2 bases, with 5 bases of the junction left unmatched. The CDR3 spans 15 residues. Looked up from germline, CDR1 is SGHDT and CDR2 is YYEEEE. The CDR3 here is CASSPTSGYTDTQYF. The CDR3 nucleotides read TGTGCCAGCAGCCCGACTAGCGGATACACAGATACGCAGTATTTT.

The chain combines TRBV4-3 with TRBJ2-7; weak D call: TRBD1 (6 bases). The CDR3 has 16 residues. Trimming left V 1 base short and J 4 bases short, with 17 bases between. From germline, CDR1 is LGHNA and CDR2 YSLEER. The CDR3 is CASSQAHSGTSYEQYF. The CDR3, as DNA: TGCGCCAGCAGCCAAGCCCATTCCGGGACATCTTACGAGCAGTACTTC.